Following are 5 T cell receptor beta chains from one sample sequenced in a study of preoperative IRX-2 immunotherapy in early breast cancer. As to treatment: preoperative locoregional IRX-2 cytokine immunotherapy. TCRdb's copy holds only in-frame clones and misses some; the assay was immunoSEQ multiplex PCR. The sample has about 25,000 clones; approximately 96% are singletons. The sample here was tumor tissue, taken after IRX-2 immunotherapy. These receptors were obtained from a human donor with breast cancer.

This chain links TRBV7-2 with TRBJ2-5; D is unclear. The CDR3 consists of 15 residues. Trimming pared 1 base from V and 4 bases from J, leaving 13 bases between. From germline, CDR1 is SGHTA and CDR2 FQGNSA. CDR3 region: CASSLEGYSPETQYF. CDR3 coding DNA: TGTGCCAGCAGCTTAGAGGGTTACAGCCCAGAGACCCAGTACTTC.

V usage is TRBV7-9 and J usage is TRBJ2-3, with 13 bases fitting TRBD2. The germline CDR1 and CDR2 sequences are SEHNR and FQNEAQ (reference sequence). The CDR3 has 15 amino acids. V was clipped by 5 bases and J by 7 bases; unmatched bases: 6. DNA for the CDR3: TGTGCCAGCAGCCGGACTAGCGGGGGCCGGAATACGCAGTATTTT. The encoded protein is CASSRTSGGRNTQYF. The variable domain in full, completed from reference TRBV7-9 and TRBJ2-3, reads DTGVSQNPRHKITKRGQNVTFRCDPISEHNRLYWYRQTLGQGPEFLTYFQNEAQLEKSRLLSDRFSAERPKGSFSTLEIQRTEQGDSAMYLCASSRTSGGRNTQYFGPGTRLTVL.

The gene calls are TRBV5-4 and TRBJ2-3; the D is unclear. Germline lookup yields CDR1 SGHNT and CDR2 YYREEE (reference sequence). V lost 3 bases and J 8 bases, leaving 16 bases between the germline ends. This CDR3 contains 14 residues. Written as DNA, the CDR3 is TGTGCCAGCAGCTCACAGACCCGAGAAGGTACGCAGTATTTT. Its translation is CASSSQTREGTQYF.

V and J are TRBV5-8 and TRBJ2-1; either TRBD1 or TRBD2 may fit D (6 bases each). This CDR3 has 14 residues. The germline gives CDR1 SGHTS, CDR2 YDEGEE. The V gene lost 4 bases and the J gene lost 10 bases, with 18 bases spanning the gap. The CDR3 loop is CASSRRGGPREQFF. The CDR3 nucleotides are TGTGCCAGCAGCCGCCGAGGGGGGCCGCGGGAGCAGTTCTTC.

This clone appeared a single time. The V gene is TRBV10-1, the J gene TRBJ2-5; D unclear. The J call is uncertain, as TRBJ2-7 better fits the DNA end. Germline CDR1 WNHNN, CDR2 SYGVQD (reference sequence). This CDR3 spans 14 amino acids. The CDR3: CASSDAVGPDEQYF. The CDR3 DNA reads TGCGCCAGCAGTGATGCGGTGGGCCCGGACGAGCAGTACTTC.